This T cell receptor beta chain was sequenced during a study of cytomegalovirus exposure and HLA in healthy donors. Study-wide results and limits: TCR beta sequences numbering fewer than 20,000 were associated with HLA alleles at 0.05 false discovery rate in a later analysis.

As regards this clone: No antigen is known for it.

60 Vbeta and 13 Jbeta primers were used in PCR. The repertoire was sequenced with immunoSEQ multiplex PCR; TCRdb's copy has only in-frame clones and lacks some. This sample has 200,000 or so clones, with about 77% found just once. The sequenced sample consisted of PBMCs. The TCR sequence derives from a woman aged 25 to 39 in good health and CMV-seropositive.

The DNA for the CDR3 is TGTGCCACTTCGGGACTAGCGGACTACAATGAGCAGTTCTTC. It is translated as CATSGLADYNEQFF. This sequence joins TRBV6-6 and TRBJ2-1; TRBD2 agrees at 11 bases. The CDR3 loop spans 14 amino acids. With V trimmed by 10 bases and J by 3 bases, 5 bases remained unmatched. Germline assignment: CDR1 MNHNY and CDR2 SVGAGI (reference sequence).